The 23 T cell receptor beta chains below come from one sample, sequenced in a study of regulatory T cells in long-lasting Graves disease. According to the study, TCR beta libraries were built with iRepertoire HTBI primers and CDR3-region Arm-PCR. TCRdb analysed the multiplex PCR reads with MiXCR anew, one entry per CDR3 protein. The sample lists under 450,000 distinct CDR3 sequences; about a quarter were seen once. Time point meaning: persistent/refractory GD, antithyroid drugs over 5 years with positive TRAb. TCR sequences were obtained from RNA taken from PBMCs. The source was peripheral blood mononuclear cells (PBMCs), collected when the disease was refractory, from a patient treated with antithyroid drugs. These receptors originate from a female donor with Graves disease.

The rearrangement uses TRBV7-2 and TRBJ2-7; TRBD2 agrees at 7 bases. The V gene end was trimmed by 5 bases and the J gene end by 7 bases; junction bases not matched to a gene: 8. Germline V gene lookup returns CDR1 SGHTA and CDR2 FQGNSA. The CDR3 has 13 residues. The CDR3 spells CASSPPGGREQYF. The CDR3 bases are TGTGCCAGCAGCCCACCGGGGGGTAGAGAGCAGTACTTC.

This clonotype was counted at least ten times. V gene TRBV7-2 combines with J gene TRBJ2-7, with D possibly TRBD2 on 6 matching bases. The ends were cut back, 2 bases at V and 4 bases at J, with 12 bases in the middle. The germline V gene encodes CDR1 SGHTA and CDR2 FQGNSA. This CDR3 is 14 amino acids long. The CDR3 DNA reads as TGTGCCAGCAGCTTATCGGTAGCGGAGTACGAGCAGTACTTC. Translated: CASSLSVAEYEQYF.

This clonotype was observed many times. The CDR3, as DNA: TGTGCCAGCAGCTTAGTGGGGATACAAAGCAATCAGCCCCAGCATTTT. It yields the protein CASSLVGIQSNQPQHF. The chain recombines TRBV7-8 with TRBJ1-5; no clear D. The V end lost 1 base, the J end lost 1 base, and 11 bases lay between the germline ends. This CDR3 is 16 amino acids long. CDR1 is SGHVS, CDR2 FQNEAQ, per germline.

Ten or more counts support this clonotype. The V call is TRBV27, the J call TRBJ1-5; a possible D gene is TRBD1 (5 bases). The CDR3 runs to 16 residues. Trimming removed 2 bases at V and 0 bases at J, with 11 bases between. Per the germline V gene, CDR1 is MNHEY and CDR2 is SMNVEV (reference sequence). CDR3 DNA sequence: TGTGCCAGCAGTTTACGGGGGGACCTTAGCAATCAGCCCCAGCATTTT. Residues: CASSLRGDLSNQPQHF.

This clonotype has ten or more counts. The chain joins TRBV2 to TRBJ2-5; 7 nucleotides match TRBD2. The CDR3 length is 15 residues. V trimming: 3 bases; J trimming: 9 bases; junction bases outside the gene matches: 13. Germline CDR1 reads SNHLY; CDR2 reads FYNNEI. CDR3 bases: TGTGCCAGCAGTGAGCTGTGGATCCTGGGAGGGGCCCAGTACTTC. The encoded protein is CASSELWILGGAQYF. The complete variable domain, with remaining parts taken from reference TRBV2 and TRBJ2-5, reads EPEVTQTPSHQVTQMGQEVILRCVPISNHLYFYWYRQILGQKVEFLVSFYNNEISEKSEIFDDQFSVERPDGSNFTLKIRSTKLEDSAMYFCASSELWILGGAQYFGPGTRLLVL.

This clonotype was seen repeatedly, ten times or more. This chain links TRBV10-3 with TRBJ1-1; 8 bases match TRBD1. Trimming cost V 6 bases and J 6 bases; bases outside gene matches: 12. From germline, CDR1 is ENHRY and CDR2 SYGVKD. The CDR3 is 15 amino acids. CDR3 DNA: TGTGCCATCAGCGAAAGACAGGGGAGAGGAGCTGAAGCTTTCTTT. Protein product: CAISERQGRGAEAFF.

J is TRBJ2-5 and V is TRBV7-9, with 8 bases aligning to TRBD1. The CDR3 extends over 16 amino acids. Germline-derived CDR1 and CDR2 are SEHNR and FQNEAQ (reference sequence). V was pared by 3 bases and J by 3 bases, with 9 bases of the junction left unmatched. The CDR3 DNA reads TGTGCCAGCAGCTTTGGACAGGGTCAAGAGGAAGAGACCCAGTACTTC. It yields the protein CASSFGQGQEEETQYF.

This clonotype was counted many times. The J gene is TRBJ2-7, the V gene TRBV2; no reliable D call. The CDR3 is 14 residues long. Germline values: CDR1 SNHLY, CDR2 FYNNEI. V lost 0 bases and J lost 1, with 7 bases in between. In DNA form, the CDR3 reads TGTGCCAGCAGTGAAGCGCAAGGGTCCTACGAGCAGTACTTC. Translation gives CASSEAQGSYEQYF.

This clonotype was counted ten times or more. CDR3 sequence (DNA): TGTGCCAGCAGCCAAGCTTTCAATCAGCCCCAGCATTTT. Its protein is CASSQAFNQPQHF. The chain recombines TRBV3-1 with TRBJ1-5; D unclear. Trimming shortened V by 1 base and J by 3 bases, and 4 bases separated the two germline ends. CDR1 and CDR2 from the germline V gene are LGHDT and YNNKEL (reference sequence). This CDR3 has 13 amino acids.

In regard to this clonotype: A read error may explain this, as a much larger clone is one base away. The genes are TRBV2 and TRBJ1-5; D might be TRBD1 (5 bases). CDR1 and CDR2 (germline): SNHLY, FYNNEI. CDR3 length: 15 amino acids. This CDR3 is CASSGPGPSNQPQRF. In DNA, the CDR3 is TGTGCCAGCAGTGGCCCGGGACCCTCGAATCAGCCCCAGCGTTTT.

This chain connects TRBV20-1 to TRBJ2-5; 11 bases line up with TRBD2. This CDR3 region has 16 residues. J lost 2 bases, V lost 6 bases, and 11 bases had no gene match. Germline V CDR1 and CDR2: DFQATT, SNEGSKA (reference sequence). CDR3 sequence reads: CSAQRGLAGSQETQYF. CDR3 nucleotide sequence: TGCAGTGCCCAAAGAGGACTAGCGGGTTCTCAAGAGACCCAGTACTTC.

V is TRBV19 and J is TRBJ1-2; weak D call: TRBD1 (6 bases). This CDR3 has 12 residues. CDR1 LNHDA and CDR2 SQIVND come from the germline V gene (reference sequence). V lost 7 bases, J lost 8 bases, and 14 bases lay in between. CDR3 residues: CASKLQGGGYTF. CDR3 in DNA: TGTGCCAGTAAATTACAGGGCGGAGGCTACACCTTC.

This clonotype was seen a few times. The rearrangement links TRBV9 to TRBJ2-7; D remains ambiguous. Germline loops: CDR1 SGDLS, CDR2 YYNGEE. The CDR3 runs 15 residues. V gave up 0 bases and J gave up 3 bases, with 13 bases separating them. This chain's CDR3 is CASSVGASLGYEQYF. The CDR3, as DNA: TGTGCCAGCAGCGTAGGGGCCAGCCTCGGCTACGAGCAGTACTTC.

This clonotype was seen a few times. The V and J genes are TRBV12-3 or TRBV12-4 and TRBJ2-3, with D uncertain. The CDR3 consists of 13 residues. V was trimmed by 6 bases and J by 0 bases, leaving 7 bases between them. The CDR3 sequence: CASSFGSTDTQYF. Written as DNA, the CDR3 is TGTGCCAGCAGCTTTGGAAGCACAGATACGCAGTATTTT.

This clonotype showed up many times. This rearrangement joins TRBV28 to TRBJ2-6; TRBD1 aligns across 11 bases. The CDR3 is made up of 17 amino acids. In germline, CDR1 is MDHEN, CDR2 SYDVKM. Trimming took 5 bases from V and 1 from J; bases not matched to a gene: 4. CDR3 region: CASSKDRGPSGANVLTF. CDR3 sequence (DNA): TGTGCCAGCAGTAAGGACAGGGGGCCTTCTGGGGCCAACGTCCTGACTTTC. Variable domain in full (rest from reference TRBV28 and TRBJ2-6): DVKVTQSSRYLVKRTGEKVFLECVQDMDHENMFWYRQDPGLGLRLIYFSYDVKMKEKGDIPEGYSVSREKKERFSLILESASTNQTSMYLCASSKDRGPSGANVLTFGAGSRLTVL.

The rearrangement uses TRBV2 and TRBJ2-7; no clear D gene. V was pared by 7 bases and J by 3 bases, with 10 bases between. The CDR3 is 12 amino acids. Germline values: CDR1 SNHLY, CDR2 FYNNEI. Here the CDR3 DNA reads TGTGCCAGCAAAGGGTCCATCTACGAGCAGTACTTC. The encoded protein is CASKGSIYEQYF.

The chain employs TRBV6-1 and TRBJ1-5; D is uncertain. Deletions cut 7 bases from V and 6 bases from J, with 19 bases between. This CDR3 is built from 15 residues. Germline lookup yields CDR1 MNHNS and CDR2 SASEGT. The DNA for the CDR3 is TGTGCCAGCATCCCCTTCGGAGGGCTCGGTCAGCCCCAGCATTTT. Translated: CASIPFGGLGQPQHF.

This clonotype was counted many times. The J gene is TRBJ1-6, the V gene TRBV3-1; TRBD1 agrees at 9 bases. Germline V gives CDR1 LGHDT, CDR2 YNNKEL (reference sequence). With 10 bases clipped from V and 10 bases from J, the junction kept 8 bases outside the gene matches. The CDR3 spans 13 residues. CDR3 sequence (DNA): TGTGCCACCTCTCGGACAGGGGAATCACCCCTCCACTTT. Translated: CATSRTGESPLHF.

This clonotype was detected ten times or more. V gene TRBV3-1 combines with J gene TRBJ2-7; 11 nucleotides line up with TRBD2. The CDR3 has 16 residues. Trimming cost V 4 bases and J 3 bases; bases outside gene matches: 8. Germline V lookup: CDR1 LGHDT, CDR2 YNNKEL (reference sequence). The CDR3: CASSPPLAGGFYEQYF. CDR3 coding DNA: TGTGCCAGCAGCCCACCTTTAGCGGGAGGGTTCTACGAGCAGTACTTC.

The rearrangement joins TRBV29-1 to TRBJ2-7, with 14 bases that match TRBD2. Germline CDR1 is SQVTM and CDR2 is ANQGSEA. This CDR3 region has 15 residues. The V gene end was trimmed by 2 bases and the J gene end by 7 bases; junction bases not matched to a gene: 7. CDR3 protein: CSVERLAGGPGEQYF. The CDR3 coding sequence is TGCAGCGTTGAAAGACTAGCGGGAGGGCCCGGAGAGCAGTACTTC.

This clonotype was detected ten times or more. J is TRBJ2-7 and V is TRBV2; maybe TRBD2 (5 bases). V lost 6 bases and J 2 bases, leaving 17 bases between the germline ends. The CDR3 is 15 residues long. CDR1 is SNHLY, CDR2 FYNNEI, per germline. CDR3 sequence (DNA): TGTGCCAGCAGGAACCCGGACTTCATGGCCTACGAGCAGTACTTC. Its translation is CASRNPDFMAYEQYF.

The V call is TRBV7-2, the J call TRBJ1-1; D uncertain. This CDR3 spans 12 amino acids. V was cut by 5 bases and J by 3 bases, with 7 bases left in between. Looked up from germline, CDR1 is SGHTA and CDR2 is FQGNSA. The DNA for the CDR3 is TGTACCAGCAGCCCACGGGACACTGAAGCTTTCTTT. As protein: CTSSPRDTEAFF. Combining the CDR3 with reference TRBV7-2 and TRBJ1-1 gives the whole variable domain GAGVSQSPSNKVTEKGKDVELRCDPISGHTALYWYRQSLGQGLEFLIYFQGNSAPDKSGLPSDRFSAERTGGSVSTLTIQRTQQEDSAVYLCTSSPRDTEAFFGQGTRLTVV.

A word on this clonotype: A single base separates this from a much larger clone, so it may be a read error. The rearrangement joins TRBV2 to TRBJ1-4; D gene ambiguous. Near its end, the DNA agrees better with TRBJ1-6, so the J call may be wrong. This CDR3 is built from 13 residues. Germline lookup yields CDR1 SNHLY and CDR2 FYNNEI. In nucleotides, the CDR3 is TGTGCCAGCGAGAAGTTCGGGAATTTACCCCTCCACTTT. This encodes CASEKFGNLPLHF.